This T cell receptor (beta chain) was sequenced during a study of T cell responses to AZD1222 COVID-19 vaccine. The study's findings and limits: There were vaccine-associated CD4 TCRs across spike, dominant at 160-218 and 743-854.

In its sample, this clone was seen a few times. Its antigen is currently unknown. CDR3 length: 17 residues. V was shortened by 9 bases and J by 0 bases, with 22 bases between the two germline ends. Germline V gene sequence: CDR1 SGHKS, CDR2 YYEKEE (reference sequence). The data were produced by immunoSEQ multiplex PCR, yet TCRdb's version contains in-frame clones alone and is incomplete. This sample carries about 140,000 clones, roughly 92% of them seen once, and the ten largest clones take around 1.7%. Sequences were derived from peripheral blood, sampled on day 0 of AZD1222 vaccination. The V and J genes are TRBV5-5 and TRBJ1-5; D perhaps matches TRBD1 (5 bases). The sequence was obtained from an adult in good health. This CDR3 is CATPGPAAENSNQPQHF. CDR3 nucleotide sequence: TGTGCCACCCCGGGGCCCGCCGCAGAAAATAGCAATCAGCCCCAGCATTTT.